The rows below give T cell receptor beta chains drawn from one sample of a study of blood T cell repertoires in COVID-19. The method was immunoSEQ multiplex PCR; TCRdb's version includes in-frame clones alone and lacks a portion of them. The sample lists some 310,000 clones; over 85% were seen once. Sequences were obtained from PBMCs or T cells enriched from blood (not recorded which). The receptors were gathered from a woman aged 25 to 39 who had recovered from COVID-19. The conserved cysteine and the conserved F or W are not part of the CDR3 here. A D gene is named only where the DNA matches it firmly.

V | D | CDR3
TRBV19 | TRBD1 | ASLPGTGGNSPLH
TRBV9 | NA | ASSGPRQPTSGNTIY
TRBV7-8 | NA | ASSLVGVTNQPQH
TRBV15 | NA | ATGQKSTDTQY
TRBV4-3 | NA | ASSQGTRRVVNTEAF
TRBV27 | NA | ASTALGIGAGYEKLF
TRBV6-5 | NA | ASSRDTSSNQPQH
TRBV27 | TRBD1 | ASSPDRDNQPQH
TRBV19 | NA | ASSISGGVYEQY
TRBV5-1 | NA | ASSFFGGLQETQY
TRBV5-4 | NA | ASSRQRETQY
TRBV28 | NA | ASSSQIEQF
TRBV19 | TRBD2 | ASSYTSGRSLYEQY
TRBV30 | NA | AWTLGGHEQY
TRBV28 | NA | ASSLQGQGEAF
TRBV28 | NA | ASSLWEKLTTNEKLF
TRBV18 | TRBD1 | ASSTVTDRATDTQY
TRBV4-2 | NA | ASSQVLRAVTGELF
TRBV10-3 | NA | AIRAQGANYGYT
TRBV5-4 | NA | ASSWDLAGELF
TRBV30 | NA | AWKQGIVPF
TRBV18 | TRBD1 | ASSPSGQGYPQY
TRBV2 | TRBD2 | ASSEWLAGVGLKTQY
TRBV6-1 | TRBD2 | ASSEVSGSPHNEQF
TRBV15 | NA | ATCLTANTEAF
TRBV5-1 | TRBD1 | ASSLGTGVTNEQF
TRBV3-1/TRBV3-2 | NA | ASSQDRQGMGSPLH